The subject of this entry is one T cell receptor (beta chain). The antigen this receptor binds is unknown. One base away there is no much larger clone; base qualities are not given. The CDR3, from cysteine to phenylalanine, totals 15 residues. Only the CDR3 DNA stays, 45 bases, in frame from base 1. Reading the germline V gene gives CDR1 MNHEY and CDR2 SVGAGI. Between the V and J ends, shortened by 0 bases and 5 bases respectively, the junction contains 10 bases. Libraries were prepared through RT-PCR. Sequenced using an Illumina HiSeq 2500. TCRdb redid the processing of the public reads, applying fastp at Q25 and MiXCR, and retained in-frame beta chains. When rows share a CDR3 protein, they turn into one entry using the most common DNA and genes. The sample yields around 200,000 distinct CDR3 sequences; over 13% were counted once. The ten largest make up roughly 24% of the sample. This sample was taken from a study of response to subunit inactivated influenza vaccine (dated by TCRdb to the late 2010s). Turning to the overall study: Deep quantitative profiling of the T cell receptor repertoire was used in the study to follow responses to a trivalent subunit inactivated influenza vaccine.

Study-level results and caveats: It was suggested by the authors that each seasonal influenza vaccination may recruit only a limited number of new T cells.

The starting material was CD8+ T cells sorted from PBMCs, obtained 4 to 6 days after vaccination. The TCR originated in a man aged 45-65 years who received an inactivated influenza vaccine. Donor details come from another sample of the same person, matched by shared clones. This sequence uses TRBV6-5 and TRBJ2-2; the D gene lacks a confident call. CDR3 reads: CASSYSVLGTGELFF. In nucleotides, the sequence is TGTGCCAGCAGTTACTCGGTCCTGGGGACCGGGGAGCTGTTTTTT.